Listed below are T cell receptor beta chains from one sample, sequenced in a study of T cell responses to AZD1222 COVID-19 vaccine. Method: immunoSEQ multiplex PCR; TCRdb's copy keeps in-frame clones and lacks some. The sample yields 130,000 or so clones, approximately 93% seen once. The input for sequencing was peripheral blood, taken on day 0 of MenACWY control vaccination. The receptors come from an adult in good health. Each CDR3 is given with its conserved first and last residue. The order of the fields is V gene, clone size, D gene, J gene, CDR3 DNA, CDR3 protein. D genes are given only for firm matches. Expanded clones get a size class; other rows say once, few or many, or leave the size out.

>TRBV7-6|-|TRBD2|TRBJ2-3
TGTGCCAGCAGCCCTCGGGGGGGCCGCACAGATACGCAGTATTTT
CASSPRGGRTDTQYF
>TRBV9|once|TRBD2|TRBJ2-5
TGTGCCAGCAGCGTAGGGACTAGCGGATACGCCCAAGAGACCCAGTACTTC
CASSVGTSGYAQETQYF
>TRBV9|-|-|TRBJ1-6
TGTGCCAGCAGCCCACCGACAGGCTCACCCCTCCACTTT
CASSPPTGSPLHF
>TRBV29-1|-|-|TRBJ1-1
TGCAGCGTTGGGCAGGGTAATACTGAAGCTTTCTTT
CSVGQGNTEAFF
>TRBV6-5|-|-|TRBJ1-5
TGTGCCAGCAGTCGCGGTAGCAATCAGCCCCAGCATTTT
CASSRGSNQPQHF
>TRBV11-2|-|-|TRBJ2-3
TGTGCCAGCAGCTCCTACAGCACTAGCACAGATACGCAGTATTTT
CASSSYSTSTDTQYF
>TRBV6-5|-|-|TRBJ2-1
TGTGCCAGCAGAGGGAGACTCTTCTCCTACAATGAGCAGTTCTTC
CASRGRLFSYNEQFF
>TRBV5-3|-|-|TRBJ2-2
TGTGCCAGAAGCTCGGAGGTGCGGGACACCGGGGAGCTGTTTTTT
CARSSEVRDTGELFF
>TRBV5-1|-|-|TRBJ2-7
TGCGCCAGCAGCTTGGGACTAGTTGGCCAGGGTGCCTACGAGCAGTACTTC
CASSLGLVGQGAYEQYF
>TRBV5-6|-|-|TRBJ1-5
TGTGCCAGCAGCTTGCGGGATCAGCCCCAGCATTTT
CASSLRDQPQHF
>TRBV5-1|-|TRBD1|TRBJ1-2
TGCGCCAGCAGCGGGTCCCCGGGACAGGTAGGCGGCTACACCTTC
CASSGSPGQVGGYTF
>TRBV7-9|-|TRBD1|TRBJ1-6
TGTGCCAGCAGCGTAGGGGGGACAGAATTCTCACCCCTCCACTTT
CASSVGGTEFSPLHF
>TRBV7-9|-|-|TRBJ1-1
TGTGCCAGCAGCTTAGCGCCGGCAGGTGAAGCTTTCTTT
CASSLAPAGEAFF
>TRBV5-5|once|TRBD1|TRBJ1-1
TGTGCCAGCAGCTTGGAGGGACAGGGGGCCCCTGAAGCTTTCTTT
CASSLEGQGAPEAFF
>TRBV28|-|-|TRBJ1-5
TGTGCCAGCACCGAACAGGGAGATGGCAATCAGCCCCAGCATTTT
CASTEQGDGNQPQHF
>TRBV9|-|TRBD1|TRBJ2-7
TGTGCCAGCAGCAAAGGACAGGGTCACTACGAGCAGTACTTC
CASSKGQGHYEQYF
>TRBV7-2|-|-|TRBJ2-2
TGTGCCAGCAGCTTAGCCGGTGTATACACCGGGGAGCTGTTTTTT
CASSLAGVYTGELFF
>TRBV5-5|-|-|TRBJ1-1
TGTGCCAGCAGCTTGGCGCCCCTCGAGACCGAGGCTTTCTTT
CASSLAPLETEAFF
>TRBV11-2|few|TRBD1|TRBJ1-3
TGTGCCAGCAGCTTCGACAGGGGCTCTGGAAACACCATATATTTT
CASSFDRGSGNTIYF
>TRBV4-1|-|-|TRBJ1-4
TGCGCCAGCAGAACTGAGGACGGAGATGAAAAACTGTTTTTT
CASRTEDGDEKLFF
>TRBV15|-|-|TRBJ2-3
TGTGCCACCAGCAGTGACCTAGGTGGGGGAGCAGATACGCAGTATTTT
CATSSDLGGGADTQYF
>TRBV5-6|-|-|TRBJ2-2
TGTGCCAGCAGCTTTCCAACTAGAAGCGCCGGGGAGCTGTTTTTT
CASSFPTRSAGELFF
>TRBV20-1|once|-|TRBJ1-2
TGCAGTGGGGCGACAGGCTATGGCTACACCTTC
CSGATGYGYTF
>TRBV4-1|-|-|TRBJ1-4
TGCGCCAGCAGCCAAACAGGGCTGAAAGAAAAACTGTTTTTT
CASSQTGLKEKLFF
>TRBV19|-|-|TRBJ2-1
TGTGCCAGTAGCAATCGCGAGACAGGCAGACTAGTTAATGAGCAGTTCTTC
CASSNRETGRLVNEQFF
>TRBV6-2/TRBV6-3|-|-|TRBJ1-5
TGTGCCAGCAGTTCCAAGACAGGTTCCCGGCCCCAGCATTTT
CASSSKTGSRPQHF
>TRBV19|few|-|TRBJ1-5
TGTGCCAGTAAAGGGTTGGGCAATCAGCCCCAGCATTTT
CASKGLGNQPQHF
>TRBV2|-|-|TRBJ2-1
TGTGCCAGCAGCCGGAGGGGAGATAGGGATGAGCAGTTCTTC
CASSRRGDRDEQFF